Reported below is one T cell receptor (beta chain). The sample originates from a study of T-cell reconstitution after alpha-beta-depleted transplantation in children. The CDR3 has 17 residues. The J segment lost 7 bases and the V segment lost 5 bases, leaving 16 bases of the junction unmatched. Looked up from germline, CDR1 is SEHNR and CDR2 is FQNEAQ (reference sequence). Using unique molecular identifiers, the investigators prepared the TCRbeta library. TCRdb re-called the PCR reads through MiXCR, storing one row per CDR3 protein. Here the sample spans 800,000 to 1,000,000 distinct CDR3 sequences, about 30% being singletons.

Specimen: PBMCs, mostly from graft donor cells, collected 360 days after TCRalphabeta/CD19-depleted stem cell transplant. The sequence was collected from a boy less than two years old who had a stem cell transplant for SCID, so the T cells may come from the graft donor. The rearrangement joins TRBV7-9 to TRBJ1-2; TRBD1 matches 10 bases. This CDR3 reads CASSLGTGVASRAGYTF. The CDR3, as DNA: TGTGCCAGCAGCCTCGGGACAGGGGTTGCGTCGAGGGCTGGCTACACCTTC.